This T cell receptor beta chain originates from a study of control samples from healthy donors and cancer patients. The CDR3 is made up of 14 amino acids. Per the germline V gene, CDR1 is MNHNY and CDR2 is SVGAGI (reference sequence). Deletions cut 10 bases from V and 8 bases from J, with 22 bases between. The method was immunoSEQ multiplex PCR; TCRdb's version includes in-frame clones alone and lacks a portion of them. The sample shows 100,000 to 150,000 clones, around nine tenths of them seen only once. The clonotype was recovered from a man aged 18 to 29 in good health. The V gene is TRBV6-6, the J gene TRBJ2-3, with D perhaps TRBD1 (6 bases). The specimen was blood. DNA for the CDR3: TGTGCCATCGAGCAGGGGTTAGTCAATAGTACGCAGTATTTT. Translating gives CAIEQGLVNSTQYF.